This is a list of T cell receptor beta chains from one sample in a study of blood T cell repertoires in COVID-19. Measured with immunoSEQ multiplex PCR; TCRdb has only the in-frame clones, and not every one. The data hold about 110,000 clones, with 70% to 90% observed a single time. The sequencing input was peripheral blood. The origin of the receptors is a human donor in a cohort sampled during active COVID-19. Both conserved end residues are part of each CDR3. Size tells how often a clone was seen (once, few, many) or the class of an expanded clone, and some rows leave it out.

CASSEPPNSPLHF 13 NA TRBJ1-6 TRBV7-8
CASSVDWSGSYTF 13 once TRBJ1-2 TRBV28
CASRMTGAYGYTF 13 NA TRBJ1-2 TRBV5-8
CASSLGTEGEAFF 13 NA TRBJ1-1 TRBV5-1
CASRSGTGVLNYGYTF 16 NA TRBJ1-2 TRBV5-1
CASSSAGQDEKLFF 14 NA TRBJ1-4 TRBV27
CASSVLYSLHF 11 NA TRBJ1-6 TRBV2
CASSPQGGIGKNEKLFF 17 once TRBJ1-4 TRBV5-5
CASSPLWGRGTGELFF 16 NA TRBJ2-2 TRBV7-8
CASSLYSQRAVFNEQFF 17 NA TRBJ2-1 TRBV18
CASTLTTGVRSVVNTEAFF 19 NA TRBJ1-1 TRBV21-1
CASNQDNFLETQYF 14 NA TRBJ2-5 TRBV9
CASSLAQGKATEAFF 15 NA TRBJ1-1 TRBV7-2
CASSPGRDYGYTF 13 NA TRBJ1-2 TRBV18
CASSLVAGGADTQYF 15 NA TRBJ2-3 TRBV7-2
CASSYGKNTGELFF 14 NA TRBJ2-2 TRBV6-6
CATGTAYGYTF 11 few TRBJ1-2 TRBV6-5
CASSPSGGEDEQYF 14 few TRBJ2-7 TRBV18
CASSTSGPPYEQYF 14 NA TRBJ2-7 TRBV7-9
CASSTGTSPNTQYF 14 NA TRBJ2-3 TRBV5-1
CATSEETETGELFF 14 NA TRBJ2-2 TRBV24-1
CASSRQETQYF 11 NA TRBJ2-5 TRBV5-4
CATASGGTQYF 11 NA TRBJ2-5 TRBV24-1
CAISDTDYGYTF 12 NA TRBJ1-2 TRBV10-3
CASSHARTSGEQYF 14 NA TRBJ2-7 TRBV3-1/TRBV3-2
CASGLGMTDTQYF 13 NA TRBJ2-3 TRBV7-3
CASSLTRDRAHEQYF 15 NA TRBJ2-7 TRBV6-5
CASSSTGEETQYF 13 NA TRBJ2-5 TRBV11-3
CASSEPNEKLFF 12 NA TRBJ1-4 TRBV25-1
CASGGRYTEAFF 12 NA TRBJ1-1 TRBV19
CASSSSVPPLETQYF 15 NA TRBJ2-5 TRBV5-1
CASSLQGNTEAFF 13 NA TRBJ1-1 TRBV14
CASSGNRDEQYF 12 few TRBJ2-7 TRBV25-1
CASSPTGVNTGELFF 15 few TRBJ2-2 TRBV18
CATRATGMNTEAFF 14 once TRBJ1-1 TRBV24-1
CASSLKAPWEGNNEQFF 17 NA TRBJ2-1 TRBV7-3
CASSPLIARTGELFF 15 NA TRBJ2-2 TRBV3-1/TRBV3-2
CASSLIQGLVPHTF 14 NA TRBJ1-2 TRBV6-5
CASSPGQGTQYF 12 NA TRBJ2-3 TRBV5-1
CASSLDVANTEAFF 14 NA TRBJ1-1 TRBV5-1
CASRDTVNEKLFF 13 few TRBJ1-4 TRBV2
CASSQDLRSSQTYNEQFF 18 NA TRBJ2-1 TRBV4-1
CASSLVGSSYNEQFF 15 NA TRBJ2-1 TRBV5-6